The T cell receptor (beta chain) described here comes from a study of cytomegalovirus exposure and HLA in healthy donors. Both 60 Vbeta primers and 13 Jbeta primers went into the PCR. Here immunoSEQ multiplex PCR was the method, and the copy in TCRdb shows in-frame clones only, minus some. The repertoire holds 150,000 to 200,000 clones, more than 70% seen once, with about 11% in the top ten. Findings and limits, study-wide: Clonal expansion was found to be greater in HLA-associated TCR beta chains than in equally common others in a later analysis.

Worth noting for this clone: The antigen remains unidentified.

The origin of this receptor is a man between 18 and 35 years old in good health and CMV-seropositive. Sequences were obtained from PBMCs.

The chain's CDR3 is CASSYSFAGGGNEQFF. In DNA form, the CDR3 reads TGTGCCAGCAGTTACTCGTTTGCGGGAGGGGGCAATGAGCAGTTCTTC. The V and J genes are TRBV6-6 and TRBJ2-1; 9 nucleotides line up with TRBD2. Trimming took 0 bases from V and 6 from J; bases not matched to a gene: 6. This CDR3 comprises 16 residues. Germline V lookup: CDR1 MNHNY, CDR2 SVGAGI (reference sequence).